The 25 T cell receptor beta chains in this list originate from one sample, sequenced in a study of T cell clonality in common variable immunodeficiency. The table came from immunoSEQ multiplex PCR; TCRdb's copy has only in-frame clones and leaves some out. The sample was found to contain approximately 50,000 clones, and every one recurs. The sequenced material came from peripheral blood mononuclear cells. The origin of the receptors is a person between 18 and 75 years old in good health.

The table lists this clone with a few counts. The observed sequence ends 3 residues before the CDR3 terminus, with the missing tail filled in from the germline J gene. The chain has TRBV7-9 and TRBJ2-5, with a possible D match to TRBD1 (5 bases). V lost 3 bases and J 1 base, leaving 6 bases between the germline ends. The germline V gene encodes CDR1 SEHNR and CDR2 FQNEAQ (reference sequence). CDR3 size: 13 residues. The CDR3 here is CASSFGAQETQYF. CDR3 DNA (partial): TGTGCCAGCAGCTTTGGGGCCCAAGAGACC.

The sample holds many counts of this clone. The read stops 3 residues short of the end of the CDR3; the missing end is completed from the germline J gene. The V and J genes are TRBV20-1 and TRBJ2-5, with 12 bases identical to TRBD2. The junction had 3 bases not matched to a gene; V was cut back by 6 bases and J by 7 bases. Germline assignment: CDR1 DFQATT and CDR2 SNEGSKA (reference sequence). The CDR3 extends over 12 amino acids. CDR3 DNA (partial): TGCAGTGCCCTGGGACTAGCGGGGACC. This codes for CSALGLAGT. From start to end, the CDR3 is CSALGLAGTQYF.

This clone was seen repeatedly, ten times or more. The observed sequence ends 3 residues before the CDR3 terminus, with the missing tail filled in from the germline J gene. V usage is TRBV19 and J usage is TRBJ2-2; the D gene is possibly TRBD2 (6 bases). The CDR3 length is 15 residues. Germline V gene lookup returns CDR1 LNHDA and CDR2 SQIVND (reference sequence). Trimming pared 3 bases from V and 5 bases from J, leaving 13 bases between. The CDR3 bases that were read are TGTGCCAGTAGTATGGGGGGAACAGAAACCGGGGAG. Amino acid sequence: CASSMGGTETGE. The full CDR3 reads CASSMGGTETGELFF.

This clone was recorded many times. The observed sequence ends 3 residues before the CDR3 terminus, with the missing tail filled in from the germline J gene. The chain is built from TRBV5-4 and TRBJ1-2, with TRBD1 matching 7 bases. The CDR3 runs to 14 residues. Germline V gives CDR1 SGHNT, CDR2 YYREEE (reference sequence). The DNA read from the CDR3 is TGTGCCAGCAGCAGAGGACAGGCCTTCGGGATC. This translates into CASSRGQAFGI. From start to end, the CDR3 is CASSRGQAFGIYTF.

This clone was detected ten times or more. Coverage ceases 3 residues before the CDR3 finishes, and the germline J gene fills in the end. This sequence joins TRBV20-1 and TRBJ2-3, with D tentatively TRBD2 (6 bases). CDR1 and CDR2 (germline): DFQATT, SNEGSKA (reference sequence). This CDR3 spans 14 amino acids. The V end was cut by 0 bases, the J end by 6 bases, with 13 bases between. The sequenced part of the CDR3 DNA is TGCAGTGCTAGAGATCCCACTAGCCTGGATACG. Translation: CSARDPTSLDT. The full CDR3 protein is CSARDPTSLDTQYF.

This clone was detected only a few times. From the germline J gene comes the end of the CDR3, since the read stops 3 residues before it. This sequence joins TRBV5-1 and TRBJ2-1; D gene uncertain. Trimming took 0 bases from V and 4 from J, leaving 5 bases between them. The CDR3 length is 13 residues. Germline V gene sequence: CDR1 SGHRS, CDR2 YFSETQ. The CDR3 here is CASSLDLYNEQFF. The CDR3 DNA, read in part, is TGCGCCAGCAGCTTGGACTTATACAATGAG.

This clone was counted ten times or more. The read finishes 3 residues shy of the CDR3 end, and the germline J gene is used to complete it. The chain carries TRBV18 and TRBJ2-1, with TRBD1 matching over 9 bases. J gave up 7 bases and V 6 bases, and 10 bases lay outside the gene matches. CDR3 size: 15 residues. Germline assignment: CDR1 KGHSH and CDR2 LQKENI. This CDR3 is CASSLGQGRRNEQFF. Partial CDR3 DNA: TGTGCCAGCTCCTTAGGACAGGGGAGAAGAAATGAG.

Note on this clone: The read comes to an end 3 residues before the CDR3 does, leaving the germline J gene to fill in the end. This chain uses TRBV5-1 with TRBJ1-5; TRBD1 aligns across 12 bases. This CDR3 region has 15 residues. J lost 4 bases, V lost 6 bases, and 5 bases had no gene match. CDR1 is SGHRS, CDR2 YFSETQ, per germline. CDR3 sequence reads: CASTRDRGRNQPQHF. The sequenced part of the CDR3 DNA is TGCGCCAGCACCAGGGACAGGGGGCGAAATCAGCCC.

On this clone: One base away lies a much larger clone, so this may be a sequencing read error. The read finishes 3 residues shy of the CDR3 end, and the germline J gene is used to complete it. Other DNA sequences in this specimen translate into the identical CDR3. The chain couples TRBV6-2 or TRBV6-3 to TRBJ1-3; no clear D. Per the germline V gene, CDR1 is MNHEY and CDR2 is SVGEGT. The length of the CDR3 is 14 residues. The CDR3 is CASSSRFSGNTIYF. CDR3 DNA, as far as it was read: TGTGCCAGCAGTTCCAGGTTCTCTGGAAACACG.

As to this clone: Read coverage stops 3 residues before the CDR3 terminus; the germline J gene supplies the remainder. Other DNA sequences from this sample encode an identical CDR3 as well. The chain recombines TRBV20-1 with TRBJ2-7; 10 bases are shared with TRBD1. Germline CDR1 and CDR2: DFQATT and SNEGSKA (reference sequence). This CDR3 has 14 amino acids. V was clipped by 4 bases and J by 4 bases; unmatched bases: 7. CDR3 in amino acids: CSANPGQGSYEQYF. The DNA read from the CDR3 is TGCAGTGCTAATCCGGGACAGGGGAGTTACGAG.

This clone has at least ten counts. Here the CDR3 reads CASSLTSGRGYEQYF. The sequenced part of the CDR3 DNA is TGTGCCAGCAGCTTAACTAGCGGGAGAGGGTACGAG. The chain has TRBV11-2 and TRBJ2-7; 11 nucleotides align to TRBD2. The CDR3 end falls 3 residues outside the read, so it is completed with the germline J gene. Germline CDR1 and CDR2: SGHAT and FQNNGV. Trimming took 2 bases from V and 4 from J; bases not matched to a gene: 4. There are 15 residues in the CDR3.

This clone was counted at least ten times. The CDR3 region is CASSIHSKRGTEAFF. The CDR3 DNA, read in part, is TGTGCCAGTAGTATTCACAGCAAAAGAGGGACTGAA. The chain recombines TRBV19 with TRBJ1-1; D is ambiguous. Read data end 3 residues before the CDR3 end; the end is taken from the germline J gene. The CDR3 totals 15 residues. Germline V gene sequence: CDR1 LNHDA, CDR2 SQIVND (reference sequence). The germline V and J ends were trimmed by 3 bases and 5 bases, with 16 bases remaining between them.

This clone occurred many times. The covered CDR3 bases are TGTGCCACCAGGTGGGCAGGGGAACCTAACTATGGC. Amino acids: CATRWAGEPNYG. The CDR3, in full, reads CATRWAGEPNYGYTF. The J gene is TRBJ1-2, the V gene TRBV19; possibly TRBD1 for D (6 bases). The read stops 3 residues short of the end of the CDR3; the missing end is completed from the germline J gene. Germline CDR1 is LNHDA and CDR2 is SQIVND (reference sequence). The CDR3 has 15 residues. Between the trimmed V and J ends, which lost 10 bases and 0 bases, there was a span of 18 bases.

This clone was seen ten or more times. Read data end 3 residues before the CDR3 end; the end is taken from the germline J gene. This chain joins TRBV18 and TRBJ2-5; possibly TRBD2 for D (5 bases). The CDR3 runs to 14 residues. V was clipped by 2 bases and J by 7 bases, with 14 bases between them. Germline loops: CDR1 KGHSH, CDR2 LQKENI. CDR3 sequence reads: CASSPSQTSGTQYF. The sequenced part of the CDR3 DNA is TGTGCCAGCTCACCAAGCCAAACCAGCGGGACC.

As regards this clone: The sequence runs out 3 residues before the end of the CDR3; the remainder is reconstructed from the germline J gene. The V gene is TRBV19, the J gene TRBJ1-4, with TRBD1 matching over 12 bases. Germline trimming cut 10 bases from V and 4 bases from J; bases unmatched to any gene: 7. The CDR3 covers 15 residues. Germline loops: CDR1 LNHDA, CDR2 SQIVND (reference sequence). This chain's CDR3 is CATRDRGRGNEKLFF. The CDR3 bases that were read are TGTGCCACCAGGGACAGGGGGCGGGGTAATGAAAAA.

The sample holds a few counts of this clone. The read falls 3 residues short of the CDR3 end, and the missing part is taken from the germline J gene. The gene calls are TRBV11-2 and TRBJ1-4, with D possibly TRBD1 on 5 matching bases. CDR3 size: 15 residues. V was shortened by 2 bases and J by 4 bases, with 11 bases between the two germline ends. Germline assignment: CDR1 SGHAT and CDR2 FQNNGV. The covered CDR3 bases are TGTGCCAGCAGCTTAACCGAGACAGTTAATGAAAAA. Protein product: CASSLTETVNEK. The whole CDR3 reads CASSLTETVNEKLFF.

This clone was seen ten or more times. Partial CDR3 DNA: TGCGCCAGCAGCTTGGCGGTAGGGGGCCTCTACGAG. It is translated as CASSLAVGGLYE. The full CDR3 protein is CASSLAVGGLYEQYF. V and J are TRBV5-1 and TRBJ2-7, with 7 nucleotides matching TRBD1. From the germline J gene comes the end of the CDR3, since the read stops 3 residues before it. This CDR3 has 15 amino acids. The V gene end was trimmed by 0 bases and the J gene end by 3 bases; junction bases not matched to a gene: 6. The germline V gene has CDR1 SGHRS and CDR2 YFSETQ. Full variable domain (missing parts from reference TRBV5-1 and TRBJ2-7): KAGVTQTPRYLIKTRGQQVTLSCSPISGHRSVSWYQQTPGQGLQFLFEYFSETQRNKGNFPGRFSGRQFSNSRSEMNVSTLELGDSALYLCASSLAVGGLYEQYFGPGTRLTVT.

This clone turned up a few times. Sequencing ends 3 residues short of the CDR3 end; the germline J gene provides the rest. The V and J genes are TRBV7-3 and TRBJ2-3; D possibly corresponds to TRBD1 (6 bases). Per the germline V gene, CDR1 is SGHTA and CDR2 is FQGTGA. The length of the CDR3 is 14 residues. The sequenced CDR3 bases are TGTGCCAGCAGCTTAAATCAGGGGCAAGAGACG. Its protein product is CASSLNQGQET. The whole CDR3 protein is CASSLNQGQETQYF.

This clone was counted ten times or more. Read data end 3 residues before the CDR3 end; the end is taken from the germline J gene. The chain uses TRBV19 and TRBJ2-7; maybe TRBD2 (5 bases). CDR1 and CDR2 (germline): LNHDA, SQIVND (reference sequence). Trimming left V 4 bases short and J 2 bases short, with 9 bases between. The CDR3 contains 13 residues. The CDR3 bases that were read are TGTGCCAGTAGTAGGACTCCGACCTACGAG. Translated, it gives CASSRTPTYE. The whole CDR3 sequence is CASSRTPTYEQYF.

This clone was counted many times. The sequenced CDR3 bases are TGTGCCTGGAGGGATCGACTACACACCGGGGAG. Its translation: CAWRDRLHTGE. The whole CDR3 reads CAWRDRLHTGELFF. The chain couples TRBV30 to TRBJ2-2; tentatively, D is TRBD2 (5 bases). The sequenced fragment ends 3 residues before the CDR3 boundary, so the rest is inferred from the germline J gene. Trimming pared 3 bases from V and 3 bases from J, leaving 11 bases between. The CDR3 is made up of 14 amino acids. Germline CDR1 is GTSNPN and CDR2 is SVGIG (reference sequence).

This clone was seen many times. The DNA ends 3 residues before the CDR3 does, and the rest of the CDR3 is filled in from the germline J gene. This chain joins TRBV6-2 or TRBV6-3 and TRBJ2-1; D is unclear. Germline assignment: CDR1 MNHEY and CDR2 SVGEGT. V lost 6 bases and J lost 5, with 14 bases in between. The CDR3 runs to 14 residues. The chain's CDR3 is CASSPFLENNEQFF. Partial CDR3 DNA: TGTGCCAGCAGCCCCTTTCTAGAGAACAATGAG.

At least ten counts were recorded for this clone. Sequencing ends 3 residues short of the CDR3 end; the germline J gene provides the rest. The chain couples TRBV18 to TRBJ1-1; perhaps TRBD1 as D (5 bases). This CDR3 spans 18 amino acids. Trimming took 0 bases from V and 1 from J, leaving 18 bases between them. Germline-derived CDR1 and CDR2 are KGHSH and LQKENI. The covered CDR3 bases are TGTGCCAGCTCACCACCGGGGGGATACCGTGGTACGAACACTGAA. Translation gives CASSPPGGYRGTNTE. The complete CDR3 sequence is CASSPPGGYRGTNTEAFF.

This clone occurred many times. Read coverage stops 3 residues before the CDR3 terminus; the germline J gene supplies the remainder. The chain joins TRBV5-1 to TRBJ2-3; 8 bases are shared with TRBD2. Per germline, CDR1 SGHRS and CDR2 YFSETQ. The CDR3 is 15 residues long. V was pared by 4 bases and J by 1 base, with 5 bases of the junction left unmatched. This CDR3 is CASSGTRGGTDTQYF. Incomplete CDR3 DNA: TGCGCCAGCAGCGGGACTAGAGGAGGCACAGATACG.

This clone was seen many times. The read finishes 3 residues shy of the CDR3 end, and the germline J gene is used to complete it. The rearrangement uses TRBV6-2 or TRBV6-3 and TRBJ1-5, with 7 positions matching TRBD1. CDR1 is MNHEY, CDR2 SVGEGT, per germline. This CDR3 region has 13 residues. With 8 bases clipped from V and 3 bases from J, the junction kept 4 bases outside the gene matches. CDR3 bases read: TGTGCCAGCCGAACAGGGGCCAATCAGCCC. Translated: CASRTGANQP. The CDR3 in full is CASRTGANQPQHF.

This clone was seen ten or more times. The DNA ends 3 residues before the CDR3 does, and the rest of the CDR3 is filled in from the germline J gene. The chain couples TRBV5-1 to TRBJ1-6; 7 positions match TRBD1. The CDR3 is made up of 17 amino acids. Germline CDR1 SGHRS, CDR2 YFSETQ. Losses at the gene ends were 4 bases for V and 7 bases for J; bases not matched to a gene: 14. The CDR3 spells CASSNAGGRRENSPLHF. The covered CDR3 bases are TGCGCCAGCAGCAACGCAGGGGGAAGGAGAGAGAATTCACCC.